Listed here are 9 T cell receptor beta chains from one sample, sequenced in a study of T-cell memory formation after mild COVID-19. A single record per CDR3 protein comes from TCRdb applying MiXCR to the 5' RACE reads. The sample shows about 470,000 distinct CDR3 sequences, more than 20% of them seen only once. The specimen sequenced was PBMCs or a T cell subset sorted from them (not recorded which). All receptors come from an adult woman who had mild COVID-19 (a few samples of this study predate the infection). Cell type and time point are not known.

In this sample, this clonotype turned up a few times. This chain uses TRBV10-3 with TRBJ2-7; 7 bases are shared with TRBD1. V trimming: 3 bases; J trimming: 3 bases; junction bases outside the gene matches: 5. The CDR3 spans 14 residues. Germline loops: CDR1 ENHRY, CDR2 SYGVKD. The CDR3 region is CAISDRGIGYEQYF. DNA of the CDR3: TGTGCCATCAGTGACAGGGGGATCGGCTACGAGCAGTACTTC.

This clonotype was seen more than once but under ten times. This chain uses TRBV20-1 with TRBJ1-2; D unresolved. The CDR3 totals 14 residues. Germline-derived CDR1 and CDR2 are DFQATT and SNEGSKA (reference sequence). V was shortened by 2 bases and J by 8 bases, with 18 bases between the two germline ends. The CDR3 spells CSARIPFRDPGYTF. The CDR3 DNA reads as TGCAGTGCTAGAATTCCCTTCCGGGATCCAGGCTACACCTTC.

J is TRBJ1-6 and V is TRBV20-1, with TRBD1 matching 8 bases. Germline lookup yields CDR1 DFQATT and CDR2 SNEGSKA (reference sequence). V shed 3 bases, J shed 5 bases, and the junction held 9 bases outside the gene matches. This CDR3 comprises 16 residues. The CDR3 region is CSASDTTGGHNSPLHF. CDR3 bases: TGCAGTGCTAGCGATACCACAGGGGGTCATAATTCACCCCTCCACTTT.

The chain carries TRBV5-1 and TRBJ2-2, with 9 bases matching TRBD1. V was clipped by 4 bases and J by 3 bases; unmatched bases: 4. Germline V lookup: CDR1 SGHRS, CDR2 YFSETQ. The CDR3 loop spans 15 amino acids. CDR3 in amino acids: CASSPGQGYTGELFF. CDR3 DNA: TGCGCCAGCAGCCCGGGACAGGGTTACACCGGGGAGCTGTTTTTT. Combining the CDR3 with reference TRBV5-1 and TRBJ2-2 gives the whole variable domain KAGVTQTPRYLIKTRGQQVTLSCSPISGHRSVSWYQQTPGQGLQFLFEYFSETQRNKGNFPGRFSGRQFSNSRSEMNVSTLELGDSALYLCASSPGQGYTGELFFGEGSRLTVL.

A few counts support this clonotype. In DNA, the CDR3 is TGCGCCAGCAGCGCGGGACAGGGGGGCCTTGAGCAGTTCTTC. This translates into CASSAGQGGLEQFF. V usage is TRBV5-1 and J usage is TRBJ2-1; 11 nucleotides align to TRBD1. CDR3 length equals 14 residues. The germline gives CDR1 SGHRS, CDR2 YFSETQ. V shed 4 bases, J shed 9 bases, and the junction held 6 bases outside the gene matches.

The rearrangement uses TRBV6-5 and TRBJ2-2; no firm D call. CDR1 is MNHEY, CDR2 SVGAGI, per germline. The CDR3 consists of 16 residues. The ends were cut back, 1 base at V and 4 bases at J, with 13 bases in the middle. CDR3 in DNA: TGTGCCAGCAGTTACTGGCGGCAATTCCCCACCGGGGAGCTGTTTTTT. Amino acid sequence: CASSYWRQFPTGELFF.

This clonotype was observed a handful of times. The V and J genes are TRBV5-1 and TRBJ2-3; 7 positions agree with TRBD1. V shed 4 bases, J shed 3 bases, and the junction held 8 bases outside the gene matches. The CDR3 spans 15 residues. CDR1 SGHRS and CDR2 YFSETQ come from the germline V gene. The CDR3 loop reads CASSLDRAGTDTQYF. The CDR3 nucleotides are TGCGCCAGCAGCCTAGACAGGGCTGGGACAGATACGCAGTATTTT. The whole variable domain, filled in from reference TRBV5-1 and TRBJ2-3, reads KAGVTQTPRYLIKTRGQQVTLSCSPISGHRSVSWYQQTPGQGLQFLFEYFSETQRNKGNFPGRFSGRQFSNSRSEMNVSTLELGDSALYLCASSLDRAGTDTQYFGPGTRLTVL.

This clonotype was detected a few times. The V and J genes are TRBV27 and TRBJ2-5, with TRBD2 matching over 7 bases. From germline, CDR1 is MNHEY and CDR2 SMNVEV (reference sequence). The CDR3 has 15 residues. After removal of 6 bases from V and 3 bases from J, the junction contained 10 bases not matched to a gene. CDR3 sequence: CASSSPGGGKETQYF. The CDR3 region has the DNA TGTGCCAGCAGCTCACCGGGGGGAGGAAAAGAGACCCAGTACTTC.

The CDR3 loop reads CASSHYRGSTGELFF. The CDR3, as DNA: TGTGCCAGCAGCCATTACAGGGGTTCCACCGGGGAGCTGTTTTTT. This chain connects TRBV11-3 to TRBJ2-2, with 7 bases that match TRBD1. The germline gives CDR1 SGHNT, CDR2 YENEEA. V shed 5 bases, J shed 4 bases, and the junction held 7 bases outside the gene matches. The CDR3 is 15 amino acids.